This passage covers 30 T cell receptor beta chains from one sample sequenced in a study of cytomegalovirus exposure and HLA in healthy donors. Primers: 60 Vbeta forward and 13 Jbeta reverse. Clones were read by immunoSEQ multiplex PCR, and TCRdb kept only the in-frame ones, dropping some. The data hold some 110,000 clones, with 81% observed a single time. Material for sequencing was PBMCs. The origin of the receptors is a woman in her twenties or thirties in good health and CMV-seronegative.

This rearrangement joins TRBV30 to TRBJ1-4; 7 positions agree with TRBD1. Per germline, CDR1 GTSNPN and CDR2 SVGIG (reference sequence). The CDR3 sequence is 12 residues long. J lost 8 bases, V lost 5 bases, and 5 bases had no gene match. CDR3 residues: CAWDAGGEKLFF. The CDR3 DNA follows: TGTGCCTGGGACGCAGGGGGGGAAAAACTGTTTTTT.

J is TRBJ1-1 and V is TRBV7-3; D is uncertain. This CDR3 contains 14 residues. Germline assignment: CDR1 SGHTA and CDR2 FQGTGA. V was shortened by 2 bases and J by 1 base, with 8 bases between the two germline ends. The CDR3 is CASSLEAENTEAFF. The CDR3 region has the DNA TGTGCCAGCAGCTTAGAAGCGGAGAACACTGAAGCTTTCTTT.

The rearrangement links TRBV2 to TRBJ2-7, with TRBD2 matching 7 bases. This CDR3 has 16 residues. V trimming: 2 bases; J trimming: 0 bases; junction bases outside the gene matches: 7. Germline V gives CDR1 SNHLY, CDR2 FYNNEI. CDR3 sequence: CASSESIGGSSYEQYF. CDR3 bases: TGTGCCAGCAGTGAAAGTATCGGCGGGAGCTCCTACGAGCAGTACTTC.

The CDR3, as DNA: TGTGCCAGCCGGCGGGAGGCCTTCTCCTACGAGCAGTACTTC. As protein: CASRREAFSYEQYF. J is TRBJ2-7 and V is TRBV5-6, with 8 bases matching TRBD2. V was pared by 7 bases and J by 0 bases, with 6 bases of the junction left unmatched. The CDR3 is 14 residues long. CDR1 and CDR2 from the germline V gene are SGHDT and YYEEEE.

The rearrangement joins TRBV5-6 to TRBJ2-1; possible D gene TRBD1, 5 bases. Trimming took 2 bases from V and 6 from J, leaving 15 bases between them. CDR1 is SGHDT and CDR2 is YYEEEE in the germline V gene. The CDR3 is 15 residues long. The CDR3 reads CASSFEMARGNEQFF. As DNA, the CDR3 is TGTGCCAGCAGCTTCGAGATGGCTAGGGGCAATGAGCAGTTCTTC.

The rearrangement uses TRBV5-1 and TRBJ1-1; TRBD1 matches 7 bases. Unmatched junction bases numbered 3, after V lost 1 base and J lost 6 bases. CDR3 length: 13 amino acids. Germline V gene lookup returns CDR1 SGHRS and CDR2 YFSETQ. CDR3 DNA sequence: TGCGCCAGCAGCTTGTATCAGGGGGCTGAAGCTTTCTTT. Residues: CASSLYQGAEAFF.

The J gene is TRBJ2-7, the V gene TRBV25-1; D might be TRBD2 (6 bases). The CDR3 length is 13 residues. V was clipped by 6 bases and J by 1 base, with 10 bases between them. Per germline, CDR1 MGHDK and CDR2 SYGVNS. The CDR3 protein is CASRNSGSYEQYF. The CDR3 nucleotides read TGTGCCAGCAGGAACAGCGGGTCCTACGAGCAGTACTTC.

This clone was seen a handful of times. This chain uses TRBV7-9 with TRBJ2-1; 14 bases line up with TRBD2. CDR1 SEHNR and CDR2 FQNEAQ come from the germline V gene (reference sequence). The CDR3 extends over 15 amino acids. V gave up 5 bases and J gave up 7 bases; unmatched junction bases: 4. The CDR3 region is CASSVTSGRANEQFF. CDR3 coding DNA: TGTGCCAGCAGCGTGACTAGCGGGAGGGCGAATGAGCAGTTCTTC.

This clone was observed a handful of times. The J gene is TRBJ2-2, the V gene TRBV4-3; 13 nucleotides line up with TRBD2. With 1 base clipped from V and 6 bases from J, the junction kept 5 bases outside the gene matches. Germline CDR1 LGHNA, CDR2 YSLEER. There are 17 residues in the CDR3. The CDR3 loop is CASSQGLAGGFAGELFF. Here the CDR3 DNA reads TGCGCCAGCAGCCAAGGACTAGCGGGAGGTTTTGCCGGGGAGCTGTTTTTT.

CDR3 nucleotide sequence: TGTGCCAGCAGCGGGCCAGGGACAGGGAAAAACATTCAGTACTTC. Translated, it gives CASSGPGTGKNIQYF. The chain combines TRBV7-2 with TRBJ2-4; TRBD1 matches 9 bases. The CDR3 consists of 15 residues. CDR1 and CDR2 from the germline V gene are SGHTA and FQGNSA. The ends lost 5 bases at V and 4 bases at J; junction bases unmatched: 6.

This clone was counted a few times. The rearrangement joins TRBV7-9 to TRBJ1-5, with 10 nucleotides matching TRBD1. CDR1 is SEHNR and CDR2 is FQNEAQ in the germline V gene (reference sequence). The CDR3 loop spans 16 amino acids. The J segment lost 0 bases and the V segment lost 5 bases, leaving 4 bases of the junction unmatched. The CDR3 DNA reads as TGTGCCAGCAGCCGGGACAGGGGCGGTAGCAATCAGCCCCAGCATTTT. It encodes CASSRDRGGSNQPQHF.

This chain uses TRBV7-8 with TRBJ2-1; 8 bases match TRBD2. The CDR3 covers 14 residues. Germline lookup yields CDR1 SGHVS and CDR2 FQNEAQ. V shed 2 bases and J 4 bases; nucleotides not matched to a gene: 1. The DNA of the CDR3 is TGTGCCAGCAGCTTAAAGCGGGGGTACAATGAGCAGTTCTTC. Its translation: CASSLKRGYNEQFF.

This clone was counted a few times. The chain links TRBV19 to TRBJ2-3; tentatively, D is TRBD2 (6 bases). Germline CDR1 is LNHDA and CDR2 is SQIVND (reference sequence). V lost 7 bases and J 1 base, leaving 9 bases between the germline ends. The CDR3 totals 13 residues. CDR3 nucleotide sequence: TGTGCCAGTATCCAGCGGGGCACAGATACGCAGTATTTT. It specifies CASIQRGTDTQYF.

This clone was observed a handful of times. The chain's CDR3 is CASSNGIDYEQYF. CDR3 DNA sequence: TGTGCCAGCAGTAACGGGATTGACTACGAGCAGTACTTC. This rearrangement joins TRBV6-1 to TRBJ2-7, with D possibly matching TRBD2 (5 bases). The V end was cut by 5 bases, the J end by 3 bases, with 11 bases between. Germline CDR1 MNHNS, CDR2 SASEGT. This CDR3 has 13 amino acids.

This clone has just one count. The V call is TRBV2, the J call TRBJ2-1; TRBD2 aligns across 9 bases. The CDR3 has 15 amino acids. CDR1 is SNHLY and CDR2 is FYNNEI in the germline V gene. V lost 2 bases to trimming and J lost 4 bases; unmatched junction nucleotides: 3. The CDR3 here is CASSEISGSYNEQFF. In DNA form, the CDR3 reads TGTGCCAGCAGTGAAATTAGCGGGAGTTACAATGAGCAGTTCTTC.

DNA of the CDR3: TGCGCCAGCAGCTTGGGACCGCCCGGGACAGTCAGTGAAAAACTGTTTTTT. Translating gives CASSLGPPGTVSEKLFF. This chain uses TRBV5-1 with TRBJ1-4; 7 bases align to TRBD1. Germline values: CDR1 SGHRS, CDR2 YFSETQ. Trimming at V came to 0 bases and at J to 7 bases, leaving 12 bases not matched to a gene. This CDR3 is built from 17 residues.

The V gene is TRBV27, the J gene TRBJ2-3; 7 bases agree with TRBD2. The CDR3 runs to 14 residues. Per the germline V gene, CDR1 is MNHEY and CDR2 is SMNVEV (reference sequence). J gave up 3 bases and V 7 bases, and 7 bases lay outside the gene matches. The CDR3 reads CASKPSGTTDTQYF. The CDR3 DNA reads TGTGCCAGCAAGCCCAGCGGGACGACAGATACGCAGTATTTT.

This clone has just a few counts. This rearrangement joins TRBV7-2 to TRBJ2-1, with 7 bases matching TRBD2. Germline CDR1 is SGHTA and CDR2 is FQGNSA. V shed 6 bases and J 3 bases; nucleotides not matched to a gene: 8. The CDR3 sequence is 15 residues long. CDR3 sequence reads: CASSPSSGNYNEQFF. As DNA, the CDR3 is TGTGCCAGCAGTCCCTCTAGCGGCAACTACAATGAGCAGTTCTTC.

The rearrangement joins TRBV21-1 to TRBJ1-5; the listed D gene, TRBD1, was not tested against the DNA. TRBV21-1 is flagged as a pseudogene. This CDR3 is 13 amino acids long. The CDR3, as DNA: TGTGAGGCGGGACAGGAGGGATATCAGCCCCAGCATTTT. Translating gives CEAGQEGYQPQHF.

The V gene is TRBV18, the J gene TRBJ1-4; 7 positions match TRBD1. This CDR3 is 15 amino acids long. From germline, CDR1 is KGHSH and CDR2 LQKENI. Germline trimming cut 5 bases from V and 2 bases from J; bases unmatched to any gene: 5. The CDR3, as DNA: TGTGCCAGCTCAAGCGGACAGGAGACTAATGAAAAACTGTTTTTT. Protein product: CASSSGQETNEKLFF.

J is TRBJ2-3 and V is TRBV7-6, with D maybe TRBD1 (5 bases). The length of the CDR3 is 14 residues. The germline V gene has CDR1 SGHVS and CDR2 FNYEAQ. Trimming took 1 base from V and 4 from J, leaving 9 bases between them. In DNA, the CDR3 is TGTGCCAGCAGCTTAGAATCAGGGCCAGATACGCAGTATTTT. As protein: CASSLESGPDTQYF.

This chain uses TRBV12-2 with TRBJ2-7; TRBD1, the table's D call, lacks a check against the DNA. TRBV12-2 is listed as a pseudogene. CDR3 size: 24 residues. The CDR3 nucleotides read TGTGCAAGTCGCTACCCTTGGGGGGGGGTGACCCCTTTTAAGGACAGGGACCCGTTCTACGAGCAGTACTTC. It encodes CASRYPWGGVTPFKDRDPFYEQYF.

This clone has just one count. The chain combines TRBV5-1 with TRBJ2-7, with 9 positions matching TRBD1. There are 16 residues in the CDR3. Per germline, CDR1 SGHRS and CDR2 YFSETQ. V lost 4 bases to trimming and J lost 3 bases; unmatched junction nucleotides: 11. In DNA form, the CDR3 reads TGCGCCAGCAGCCCCGCTCCGGGACAGGGTTTCTACGAGCAGTACTTC. The encoded protein is CASSPAPGQGFYEQYF.

The J gene is TRBJ2-7, the V gene TRBV30; D gene uncertain. Germline V lookup: CDR1 GTSNPN, CDR2 SVGIG (reference sequence). This CDR3 contains 11 residues. The V gene lost 3 bases and the J gene lost 0 bases, with 3 bases spanning the gap. CDR3 amino acids: CAWSVSYEQYF. In DNA, the CDR3 is TGTGCCTGGAGCGTCTCCTACGAGCAGTACTTC.

V usage is TRBV4-1 and J usage is TRBJ1-3; 7 bases line up with TRBD1. This CDR3 contains 16 residues. Germline lookup yields CDR1 MGHRA and CDR2 YSYEKL. V was clipped by 2 bases and J by 0 bases; unmatched bases: 4. For the CDR3, the DNA is TGCGCCAGCAGCCAACGGACAGGCCTCTCTGGAAACACCATATATTTT. It yields the protein CASSQRTGLSGNTIYF.

The genes are TRBV6-1 and TRBJ1-2; no definite D call. CDR1 MNHNS and CDR2 SASEGT come from the germline V gene. The V gene lost 1 base and the J gene lost 4 bases, with 13 bases spanning the gap. CDR3 length: 15 residues. CDR3 sequence (DNA): TGTGCCAGCAGTGAAGGAGTCGCCCGGGGCTATGGCTACACCTTC. Its translation: CASSEGVARGYGYTF.

This clone was counted a single time. This sequence joins TRBV5-4 and TRBJ2-1, with a weak D call TRBD1 (5 bases). The germline V and J ends were trimmed by 3 bases and 3 bases, with 16 bases remaining between them. The CDR3 runs 16 residues. In germline, CDR1 is SGHNT, CDR2 YYREEE (reference sequence). CDR3 residues: CASSSNRQTFYNEQFF. CDR3 nucleotide sequence: TGTGCCAGCAGCTCAAACCGACAGACCTTCTACAATGAGCAGTTCTTC.

CDR3 DNA: TGTGCCAGCAGTTACGGGGGGACCGCTCAAGAGACCCAGTACTTC. Translated: CASSYGGTAQETQYF. The chain recombines TRBV6-6 with TRBJ2-5; maybe TRBD2 (6 bases). There are 15 residues in the CDR3. V was clipped by 2 bases and J by 2 bases, with 12 bases between them. Germline V CDR1 and CDR2: MNHNY, SVGAGI (reference sequence).

This clone showed up just a few times. J is TRBJ1-1 and V is TRBV7-6; a weak D match, TRBD1 (6 bases). V lost 5 bases to trimming and J lost 4 bases, with 14 bases between them. There are 14 residues in the CDR3. CDR1 and CDR2 (germline): SGHVS, FNYEAQ. The CDR3 region has the DNA TGTGCCAGCAGCCAATTCCAGGGGATCACTGAAGCTTTCTTT. The encoded protein is CASSQFQGITEAFF.

This clone showed up just once. V usage is TRBV10-1 and J usage is TRBJ1-3, with 8 positions matching TRBD1. Trimming cost V 8 bases and J 8 bases; bases outside gene matches: 23. The CDR3 is made up of 18 amino acids. CDR1 and CDR2 (germline): WNHNN, SYGVQD (reference sequence). CDR3 coding DNA: TGCGCCAGCCCTCCGGGACAGGTAAGAAGGTGCCCGGGGGACACCATATATTTT. Residues: CASPPGQVRRCPGDTIYF.